This T cell receptor (beta chain) was captured by sequencing in a study of PD-1 blockade in mismatch repair-deficient tumors (dated by TCRdb to between 2016 and 2019). With regard to the full study: Between late 2013 and September 2016, the trial enrolled 85 to 100 consecutive patients with 11 to 12 mismatch repair-deficient cancer types, every one of whom had been previously treated and was progressing. Tumor-associated T cell clones were tracked in the peripheral blood of patients responding to PD-1 blockade by deep sequencing of TCR CDR3 regions. Findings and caveats that apply to the study as a whole: Tumor-resident clones, often undetectable in blood before treatment, expanded rapidly after pembrolizumab and then contracted, generally before radiologic responses.

Between the V and J ends, shortened by 2 bases and 7 bases respectively, the junction contains 12 bases. As encoded in the germline V gene, CDR1 is MRHNA while CDR2 is SNTAGT. Counted from cysteine to phenylalanine, this CDR3 has 14 amino acids. The only DNA kept is the CDR3, 42 bases in frame from the first base. Library creation used the immunoSEQ multiplex PCR assay. TCRdb retrieved this table from immuneACCESS and kept in-frame rearrangements only. Not all clones are present; in checked studies, unresolved V genes account for under half, and no reason is known for the remainder. The sample contains more than 40,000 clones, around 85% of them found a single time. The ten largest make up less than 9% of the sample. For every enrolled patient, mismatch repair deficiency was confirmed by either polymerase chain reaction or immunohistochemistry. TCR sequencing was carried out for a few patients who responded to pembrolizumab therapy. Pembrolizumab PD-1 blockade was prospectively tested in advanced mismatch repair-deficient cancers, regardless of tissue of origin, in the phase II trial. Peripheral blood T cell samples were gathered serially, both before PD-1 blockade started and at multiple time points afterward. Blood sampling time points were reported as weeks after the first dose of pembrolizumab.

Comment on this clone: Its antigen is currently not known. No base qualities exist here, and no much larger clone lies one base off it.

The sequencing here drew on peripheral blood, taken 20 weeks after starting pembrolizumab. This chain joins TRBV6-4 to TRBJ2-1; perhaps TRBD1 is the D gene, with 5 bases matching. The source of this sequence is an adult with mismatch repair-deficient cancer. The nucleotides are TGTGCCAGCAGTGACAGGGGTAAAGGTAATGAGCAGTTCTTC. This translates into CASSDRGKGNEQFF.